Listed here is a single T cell receptor beta chain. The CDR3 covers 12 residues. Trimming took off 5 bases at V and 9 bases at J, with 11 bases between the two ends. Germline V CDR1 and CDR2: SGHAT, FQNNGV. The sample belongs to a study of control samples from healthy donors and cancer patients. Sequencing used immunoSEQ multiplex PCR; TCRdb keeps in-frame clones, though not all of them. The sample holds roughly 95,000 clones, about nine tenths seen once. Sequencing was performed on blood. This rearrangement joins TRBV11-2 to TRBJ1-3, with D possibly TRBD1 on 6 matching bases. The receptor was isolated from a human donor in good health. The donor label of this sample is uncertain. CDR3 sequence (DNA): TGTGCCAGCAGCCCCCTACAGGGCACCATATATTTT. Translating it yields CASSPLQGTIYF.